One and the same sample provided the 7 T cell receptor beta chains below, sequenced in a study of T-cell memory formation after mild COVID-19 (dated by TCRdb to the early 2020s). Receptor libraries were prepared by 5' RACE. These reads were obtained on an Illumina NovaSeq 6000. The public reads were run again by TCRdb, first through fastp at Q25 and then through MiXCR, and only productive beta chains were kept. Rows with a matching CDR3 protein are joined into one entry that keeps the most common DNA and genes. The sample table records around 470,000 distinct CDR3 sequences; around 20% of these occur just once. In total, the top ten clones hold around 8% of the sample. The specimen sequenced was PBMCs or a T cell subset sorted from them (not recorded which). All receptors come from an adult woman who had mild COVID-19 (a few samples of this study predate the infection). The sample titles of this study are shuffled in the database, so cell type and time point are left out; the donor was told from shared clones.

V and J are TRBV3-1 and TRBJ2-5; the match to TRBD2 covers 9 bases. The CDR3 runs 16 residues. CDR1 is LGHDT and CDR2 is YNNKEL in the germline V gene (reference sequence). The J segment lost 5 bases and the V segment lost 0 bases, leaving 7 bases of the junction unmatched. The CDR3 DNA sequence: TGTGCCAGCAGCCAAGATCTAAGCGGGGGGTGGGAGACCCAGTACTTC. Translation: CASSQDLSGGWETQYF.

V and J are TRBV5-1 and TRBJ1-4; maybe TRBD1 (5 bases). The CDR3 runs 15 residues. V gave up 6 bases and J gave up 6 bases, with 18 bases separating them. The germline V gene has CDR1 SGHRS and CDR2 YFSETQ. The CDR3 sequence is CASTTSGPRDEKLFF. The CDR3 bases are TGCGCCAGCACCACGTCGGGACCCAGGGATGAAAAACTGTTTTTT.

In its sample, this clonotype was seen a few times. This sequence joins TRBV29-1 and TRBJ1-4; tentatively, D is TRBD1 (5 bases). Germline V gene lookup returns CDR1 SQVTM and CDR2 ANQGSEA. Trimming stripped 2 bases from V and 13 bases from J, with 23 bases between. The CDR3 is 15 residues long. The CDR3 spells CSVEPSQSFGGGLFF. The CDR3 DNA follows: TGCAGCGTTGAACCCAGCCAGTCTTTTGGCGGGGGACTGTTTTTT.

This clonotype was counted many times. The V and J genes are TRBV6-5 and TRBJ2-5, with 9 positions matching TRBD1. The trim removed 3 bases at V and 4 bases at J, leaving 3 bases unmatched. The CDR3 contains 14 residues. Germline CDR1 is MNHEY and CDR2 is SVGAGI. CDR3 sequence reads: CASSYSDRGETQYF. As DNA, the CDR3 is TGTGCCAGCAGTTATTCGGACAGGGGAGAGACCCAGTACTTC.

This clonotype was detected a few times. The CDR3 nucleotides are TGCAGCGTCCGAGCGGGAGTGGCCTACAATGAGCAGTTCTTC. This codes for CSVRAGVAYNEQFF. The chain recombines TRBV29-1 with TRBJ2-1, with 8 positions matching TRBD2. This CDR3 region has 14 residues. The germline V gene has CDR1 SQVTM and CDR2 ANQGSEA. V lost 6 bases to trimming and J lost 2 bases; unmatched junction nucleotides: 6.

The sample holds many counts of this clonotype. The chain has TRBV7-3 and TRBJ2-2; 9 positions match TRBD1. The CDR3 is 16 residues long. Per the germline V gene, CDR1 is SGHTA and CDR2 is FQGTGA. J gave up 2 bases and V 5 bases, and 6 bases lay outside the gene matches. The CDR3 spells CASSPTGGDNTGELFF. The CDR3 bases are TGTGCCAGCAGCCCGACAGGGGGGGATAACACCGGGGAGCTGTTTTTT.

The rearrangement uses TRBV27 and TRBJ2-3; tentatively, D is TRBD1 (6 bases). The CDR3 has 15 residues. Germline V CDR1 and CDR2: MNHEY, SMNVEV (reference sequence). The V end was cut by 3 bases, the J end by 2 bases, with 12 bases between. The CDR3 reads CASSLGAAFTDTQYF. In nucleotides, the CDR3 is TGTGCCAGCAGTTTGGGGGCGGCGTTCACAGATACGCAGTATTTT.